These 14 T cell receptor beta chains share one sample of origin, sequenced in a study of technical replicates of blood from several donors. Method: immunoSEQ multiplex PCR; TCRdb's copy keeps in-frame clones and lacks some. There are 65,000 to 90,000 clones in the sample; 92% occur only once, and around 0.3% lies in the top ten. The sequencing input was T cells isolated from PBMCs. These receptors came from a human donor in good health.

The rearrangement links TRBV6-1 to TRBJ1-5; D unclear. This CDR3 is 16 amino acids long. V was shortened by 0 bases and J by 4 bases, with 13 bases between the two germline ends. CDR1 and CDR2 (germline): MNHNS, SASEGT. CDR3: CASSEAAGYPNQPQHF. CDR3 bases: TGTGCCAGCAGTGAAGCGGCGGGGTACCCAAATCAGCCCCAGCATTTT.

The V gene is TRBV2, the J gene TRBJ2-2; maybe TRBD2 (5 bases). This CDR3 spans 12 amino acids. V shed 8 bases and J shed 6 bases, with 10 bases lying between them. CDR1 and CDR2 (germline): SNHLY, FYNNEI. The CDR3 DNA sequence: TGTGCCAGCGCGGGTCCGTCCGGGGAGCTGTTTTTT. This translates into CASAGPSGELFF.

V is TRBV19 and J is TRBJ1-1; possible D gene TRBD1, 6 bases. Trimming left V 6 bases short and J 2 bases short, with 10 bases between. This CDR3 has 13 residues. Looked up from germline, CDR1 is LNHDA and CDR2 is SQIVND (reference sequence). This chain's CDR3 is CASRLQGNTEAFF. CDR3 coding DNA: TGTGCCAGTAGGCTACAGGGTAACACTGAAGCTTTCTTT.

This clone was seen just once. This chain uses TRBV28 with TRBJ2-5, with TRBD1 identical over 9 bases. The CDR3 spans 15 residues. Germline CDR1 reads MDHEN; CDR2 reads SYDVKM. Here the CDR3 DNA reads TGTGTGACATCGCCTTGGACAGGGGTGGGAGAGACCCAGTACTTC. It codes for CVTSPWTGVGETQYF.

CDR3 DNA: TGTGCCAGCAGTTACTTAAACACCGGGGAGCTGTTTTTT. Residues: CASSYLNTGELFF. The chain employs TRBV25-1 and TRBJ2-2; D not certain. With 5 bases removed from V and 2 bases from J, the gap between germline ends came to 6 bases. The CDR3 covers 13 residues. Germline values: CDR1 MGHDK, CDR2 SYGVNS.

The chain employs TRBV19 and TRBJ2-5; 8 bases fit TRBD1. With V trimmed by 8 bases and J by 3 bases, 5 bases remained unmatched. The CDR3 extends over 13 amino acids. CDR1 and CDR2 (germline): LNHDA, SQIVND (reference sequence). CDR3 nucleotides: TGTGCCAGTCGCAGGGGGCTAGAAGAGACCCAGTACTTC. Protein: CASRRGLEETQYF. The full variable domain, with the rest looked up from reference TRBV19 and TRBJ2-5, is DGGITQSPKYLFRKEGQNVTLSCEQNLNHDAMYWYRQDPGQGLRLIYYSQIVNDFQKGDIAEGYSVSREKKESFPLTVTSAQKNPTAFYLCASRRGLEETQYFGPGTRLLVL.

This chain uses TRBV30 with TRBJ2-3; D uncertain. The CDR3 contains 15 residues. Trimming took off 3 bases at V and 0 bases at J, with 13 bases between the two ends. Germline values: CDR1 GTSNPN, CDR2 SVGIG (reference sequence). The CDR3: CAWSVMMTSTDTQYF. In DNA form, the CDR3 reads TGTGCCTGGAGCGTTATGATGACTAGCACAGATACGCAGTATTTT.

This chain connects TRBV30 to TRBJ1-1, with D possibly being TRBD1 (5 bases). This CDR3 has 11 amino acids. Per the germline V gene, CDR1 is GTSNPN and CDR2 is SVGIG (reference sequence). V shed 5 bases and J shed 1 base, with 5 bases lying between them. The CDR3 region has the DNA TGTGCCTGGGGACAGAACACTGAAGCTTTCTTT. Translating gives CAWGQNTEAFF.

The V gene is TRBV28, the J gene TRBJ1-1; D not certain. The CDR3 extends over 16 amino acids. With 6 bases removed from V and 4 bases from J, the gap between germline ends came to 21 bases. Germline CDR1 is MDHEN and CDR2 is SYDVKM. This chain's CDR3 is CASSSSGRGGSTEAFF. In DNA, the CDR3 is TGTGCCAGCAGCAGTTCGGGGAGAGGAGGAAGCACTGAAGCTTTCTTT.

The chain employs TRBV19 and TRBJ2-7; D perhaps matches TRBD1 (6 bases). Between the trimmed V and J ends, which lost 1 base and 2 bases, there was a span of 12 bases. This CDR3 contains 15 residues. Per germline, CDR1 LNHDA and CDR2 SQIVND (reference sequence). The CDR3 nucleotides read TGTGCCAGTAGTATAGCTCGACAGGACCCCTACGAGCAGTACTTC. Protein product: CASSIARQDPYEQYF.

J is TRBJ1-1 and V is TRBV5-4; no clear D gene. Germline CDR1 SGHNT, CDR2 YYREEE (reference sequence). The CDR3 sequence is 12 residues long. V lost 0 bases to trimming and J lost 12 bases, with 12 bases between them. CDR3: CASSLGATRSFF. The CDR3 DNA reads TGTGCCAGCAGCTTGGGGGCGACCAGGTCTTTCTTT.

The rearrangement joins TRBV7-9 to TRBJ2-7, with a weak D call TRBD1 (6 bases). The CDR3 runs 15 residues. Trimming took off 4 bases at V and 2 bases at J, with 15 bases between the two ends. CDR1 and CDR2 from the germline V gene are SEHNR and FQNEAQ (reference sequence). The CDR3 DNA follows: TGTGCCAGCAGCTCGGGGACAATTCCTACCTACGAGCAGTACTTC. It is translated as CASSSGTIPTYEQYF. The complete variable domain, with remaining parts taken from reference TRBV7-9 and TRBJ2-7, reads DTGVSQNPRHKITKRGQNVTFRCDPISEHNRLYWYRQTLGQGPEFLTYFQNEAQLEKSRLLSDRFSAERPKGSFSTLEIQRTEQGDSAMYLCASSSGTIPTYEQYFGPGTRLTVT.

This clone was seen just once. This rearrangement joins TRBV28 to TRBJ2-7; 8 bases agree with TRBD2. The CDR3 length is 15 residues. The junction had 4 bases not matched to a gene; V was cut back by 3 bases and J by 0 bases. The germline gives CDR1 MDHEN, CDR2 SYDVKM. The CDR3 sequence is CASSFLSGTSYEQYF. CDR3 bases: TGTGCCAGCAGTTTTCTTAGCGGGACCTCCTACGAGCAGTACTTC.

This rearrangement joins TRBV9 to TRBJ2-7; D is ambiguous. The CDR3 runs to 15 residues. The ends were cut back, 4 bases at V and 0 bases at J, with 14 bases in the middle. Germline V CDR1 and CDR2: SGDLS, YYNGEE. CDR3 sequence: CASSPTYRSSYEQYF. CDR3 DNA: TGTGCCAGCAGCCCGACTTACCGGAGCTCCTACGAGCAGTACTTC.